The clone carrying this T cell receptor (beta chain) was recorded once. This entry belongs to a study of blood T cell repertoires in COVID-19. Overall study: COVID-19 samples collected from the United States, Italy and Spain covered acute and convalescent phases.

V was clipped by 6 bases and J by 6 bases, with 9 bases between them. CDR1 is DFQATT and CDR2 is SNEGSKA in the germline V gene (reference sequence). The CDR3 is 10 amino acids. In the source study's methods: Estimation of nucleated cell counts was performed using reference gene primer amplification. The assay was immunoSEQ multiplex PCR, and TCRdb's table has in-frame clones only and misses some. Clone size and V and J calls were adopted from that table, with D and trimming inferred from the DNA. Altogether 90,000 to 150,000 clones are present, roughly four fifths being singletons, with the ten largest covering 8.5% to 12%.

The chain combines TRBV20-1 with TRBJ2-7; D possibly corresponds to TRBD2 (6 bases). This clonotype originated in a human donor in a cohort sampled during active COVID-19. Sequencing was done on a sample of peripheral blood. The CDR3 loop is CSAKTSEQYF. The CDR3, as DNA: TGCAGTGCCAAGACTAGCGAGCAGTACTTC.